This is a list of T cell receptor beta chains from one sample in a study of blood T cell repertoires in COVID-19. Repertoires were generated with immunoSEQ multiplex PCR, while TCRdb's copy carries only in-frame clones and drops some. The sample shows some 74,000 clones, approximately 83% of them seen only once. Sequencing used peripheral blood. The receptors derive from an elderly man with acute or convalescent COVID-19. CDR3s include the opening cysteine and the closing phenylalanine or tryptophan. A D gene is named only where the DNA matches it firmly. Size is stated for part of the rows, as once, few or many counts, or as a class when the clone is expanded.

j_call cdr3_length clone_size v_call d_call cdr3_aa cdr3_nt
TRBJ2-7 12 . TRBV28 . CASRAGPYEQYF TGTGCCAGCAGGGCGGGGCCATACGAGCAGTACTTC
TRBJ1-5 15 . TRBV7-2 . CASSLGGGGNQPQHF TGTGCCAGCAGCTTAGGGGGGGGAGGCAATCAGCCCCAGCATTTT
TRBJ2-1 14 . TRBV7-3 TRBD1 CASSLTQGVNEQFF TGTGCCAGCAGCCTCACACAGGGGGTCAATGAGCAGTTCTTC
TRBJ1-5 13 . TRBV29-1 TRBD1 CSVGTGSNQPQHF TGCAGCGTTGGGACAGGGAGCAATCAGCCCCAGCATTTT
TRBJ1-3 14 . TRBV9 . CASSVEGTGNTIYF TGTGCCAGCAGCGTAGAGGGGACAGGAAACACCATATATTTT
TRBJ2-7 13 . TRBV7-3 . CASSRDNTYEQYF TGTGCCAGCAGCAGGGACAATACCTACGAGCAGTACTTC
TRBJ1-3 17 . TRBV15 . CATSPQGLGFSGNTIYF TGTGCCACCAGTCCTCAGGGTCTAGGGTTCTCTGGAAACACCATATATTTT
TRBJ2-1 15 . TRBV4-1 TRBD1 CASSPRDRSFNEQFF TGCGCCAGCAGCCCCCGGGACAGGAGCTTCAATGAGCAGTTCTTC
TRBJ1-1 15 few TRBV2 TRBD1 CASLLGGGTNTEAFF TGTGCCAGCCTCCTCGGAGGGGGCACGAACACTGAAGCTTTCTTT
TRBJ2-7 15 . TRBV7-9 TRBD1 CASSLAGQGIHEQYF TGTGCCAGCAGCTTAGCAGGACAGGGCATCCACGAGCAGTACTTC
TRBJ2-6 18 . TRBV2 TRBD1 CASSERGTGNSGANVLTF TGTGCCAGCAGTGAAAGGGGGACAGGGAACTCTGGGGCCAACGTCCTGACTTTC
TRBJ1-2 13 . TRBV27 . CASSPLKPLGYTF TGTGCCAGCAGTCCTCTCAAACCACTGGGCTACACCTTC
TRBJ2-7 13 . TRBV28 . CASSRTGPYEQYF TGTGCCAGCAGCCGTACAGGACCCTACGAGCAGTACTTC
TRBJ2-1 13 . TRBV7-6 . CASSYPPTNEQFF TGTGCCAGCAGCTACCCCCCTACCAATGAGCAGTTCTTC
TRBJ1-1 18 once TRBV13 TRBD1 CASSSPTGGSIKDTEAFF TGTGCCAGCAGCTCCCCGACAGGGGGATCGATTAAGGACACTGAAGCTTTCTTT
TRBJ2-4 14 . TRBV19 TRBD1 CASGNRGAKNIQYF TGTGCCAGTGGTAACAGGGGGGCCAAAAACATTCAGTACTTC
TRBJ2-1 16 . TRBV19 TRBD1 CASSMPGQANFNEQFF TGTGCCAGTAGTATGCCGGGACAGGCAAATTTCAATGAGCAGTTCTTC
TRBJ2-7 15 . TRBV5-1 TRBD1 CASSLGDRGPYEQYF TGCGCCAGCAGCTTGGGGGACAGGGGCCCCTACGAGCAGTACTTC
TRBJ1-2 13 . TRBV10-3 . CAIRPGVNYGYTF TGTGCCATCAGGCCGGGGGTGAACTATGGCTACACCTTC
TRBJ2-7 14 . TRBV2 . CASSAGLLRGEQYF TGTGCCAGCAGCGCCGGACTGCTCCGAGGCGAGCAGTACTTC
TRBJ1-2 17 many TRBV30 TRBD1 CAWSVRPGQGYLYGYTF TGTGCCTGGAGTGTACGGCCAGGACAGGGATATCTCTATGGCTACACCTTC
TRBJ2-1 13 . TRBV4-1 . CASSQDRGTRQFF TGCGCCAGCAGCCAAGATAGGGGTACCCGGCAGTTCTTC
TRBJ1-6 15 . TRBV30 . CAWSVSFSYNSPLHF TGTGCCTGGAGTGTATCATTCTCCTATAATTCACCCCTCCACTTT
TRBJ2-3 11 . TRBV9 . CASSGADTQYF TGTGCCAGCAGCGGAGCAGATACGCAGTATTTT